This T cell receptor beta chain was recovered during a study of neurological immune-mediated disorders. Findings of the study overall: HTLV-1-associated myelopathy displayed the greatest TCR clonal expansion, and multiple sclerosis exhibited the smallest, lower than that of healthy controls. When repertoires were grouped phylogenetically, those of 18 of 34 multiple sclerosis patients fell into one related-CDR3 cluster, a possible signature.

This clonotype was counted many times. Its antigen remains unidentified. The cDNA was generated by 5'RACE with 10-nucleotide random UMIs. TCRdb re-called the 5' RACE reads with MiXCR, one entry per CDR3 protein. Counted here are fewer than 80,000 distinct CDR3 sequences, 5.2% occurring once; the ten biggest clones make up 2.5% to 3%. A total of 2 million PBMCs stored at -80 degrees C provided the unsorted libraries. The CDR3 has 13 amino acids. CDR1 and CDR2 (germline): DFQATT, SNEGSKA (reference sequence). The V gene lost 6 bases and the J gene lost 8 bases, with 17 bases spanning the gap. The chain has TRBV20-1 and TRBJ2-1; TRBD1 is a possible D gene (6 bases). Sample: PBMCs. This clonotype originated in a woman aged 25-40 years with multiple sclerosis. The CDR3 sequence is CSADPSRGHEQFF. The CDR3 coding sequence is TGCAGTGCCGATCCCTCCAGGGGCCATGAGCAGTTCTTC.